These 14 T cell receptor beta chains came from one sample sequenced in a study of CD8 T cells in Susac syndrome. RNA, at roughly 0.5 to 1 ug, was reverse transcribed with random hexamers. TCRdb passed the immunoSEQ multiplex PCR reads through MiXCR, listing each CDR3 protein once. The sample consists of about 250,000 distinct CDR3 sequences, roughly 95% of them appearing once. Sequencing was done on a sample of CD4+ T cells from PBMCs. These receptor sequences come from a human donor with multiple sclerosis.

The genes are TRBV3-1 and TRBJ1-2, with D tentatively TRBD1 (5 bases). The V end was cut by 1 base, the J end by 4 bases, with 10 bases between. This CDR3 has 14 residues. The germline V gene encodes CDR1 LGHDT and CDR2 YNNKEL (reference sequence). The chain's CDR3 is CASSQGGLPYGYTF. The DNA of the CDR3 is TGTGCCAGCAGCCAAGGGGGACTTCCCTATGGCTACACCTTC.

V gene TRBV29-1 combines with J gene TRBJ2-1; D call uncertain. Per the germline V gene, CDR1 is SQVTM and CDR2 is ANQGSEA. CDR3 length: 12 amino acids. V was shortened by 3 bases and J by 9 bases, with 12 bases between the two germline ends. The CDR3 here is CSVEVVRGEQFF. CDR3 DNA sequence: TGCAGCGTTGAGGTGGTCAGAGGTGAGCAGTTCTTC.

This clonotype was observed a single time. The chain carries TRBV7-3 and TRBJ2-1, with TRBD2 identical over 12 bases. The V and J ends lost 5 bases and 9 bases, in that order; junction bases with no gene match: 5. Germline CDR1 SGHTA, CDR2 FQGTGA. This CDR3 has 14 residues. CDR3 amino acids: CASSPGLAGTEQFF. The CDR3 DNA reads TGTGCCAGCAGCCCCGGACTAGCGGGGACTGAGCAGTTCTTC. Together with reference TRBV7-3 and TRBJ2-1, the CDR3 gives the full variable domain: GAGVSQTPSNKVTEKGKYVELRCDPISGHTALYWYRQSLGQGPEFLIYFQGTGAADDSGLPNDRFFAVRPEGSVSTLKIQRTERGDSAVYLCASSPGLAGTEQFFGPGTRLTVL.

The rearrangement links TRBV4-1 to TRBJ2-6; the match to TRBD2 covers 9 bases. The CDR3 has 19 amino acids. The germline CDR1 and CDR2 sequences are MGHRA and YSYEKL. With 0 bases clipped from V and 1 base from J, the junction kept 7 bases outside the gene matches. This CDR3 is CASSQDEEREVSGANVLTF. DNA for the CDR3: TGCGCCAGCAGCCAAGATGAGGAGCGGGAGGTTTCTGGGGCCAACGTCCTGACTTTC.

The chain has TRBV9 and TRBJ1-1; D remains unclear. With 0 bases removed from V and 5 bases from J, the gap between germline ends came to 11 bases. Germline V gene data show CDR1 as SGDLS and CDR2 as YYNGEE. The CDR3 sequence is 14 residues long. CDR3 bases: TGTGCCAGCAGCGTAGCTCCCGGGGAAACTGAAGCTTTCTTT. This sequence encodes CASSVAPGETEAFF.

The J gene is TRBJ2-7, the V gene TRBV20-1; 7 bases match TRBD1. Germline CDR1 reads DFQATT; CDR2 reads SNEGSKA (reference sequence). The CDR3 consists of 12 residues. J was trimmed by 3 bases and V by 4 bases; bases with no gene match: 3. The CDR3 nucleotides are TGCAGTGCTAAGGGGGCCATCTACGAGCAGTACTTC. Translated: CSAKGAIYEQYF.

The V gene is TRBV6-2 or TRBV6-3, the J gene TRBJ2-7, with D possibly TRBD1 on 6 matching bases. The germline CDR1 and CDR2 sequences are MNHEY and SVGEGT. Trimming took off 0 bases at V and 0 bases at J, with 9 bases between the two ends. The CDR3 has 15 amino acids. The CDR3 coding sequence is TGTGCCAGCAGTTACTCGCCGGGACACTCCTACGAGCAGTACGTC. Protein product: CASSYSPGHSYEQYV.

The chain employs TRBV5-4 and TRBJ2-7; a possible D gene is TRBD1 (5 bases). The germline V and J ends were trimmed by 1 base and 7 bases, with 12 bases remaining between them. Germline V CDR1 and CDR2: SGHNT, YYREEE (reference sequence). The CDR3 is made up of 13 amino acids. The CDR3 DNA reads as TGTGCCAGCAGCTTGCAGGGCGGCCGAGAGCAGTACGTC. This translates into CASSLQGGREQYV.

The V call is TRBV20-1, the J call TRBJ1-1; no clear D gene. The CDR3 length is 12 residues. With 3 bases removed from V and 3 bases from J, the gap between germline ends came to 8 bases. Germline V CDR1 and CDR2: DFQATT, SNEGSKA (reference sequence). CDR3 residues: CSARDSYTEAFF. The CDR3, as DNA: TGCAGTGCTAGGGACTCCTACACTGAAGCTTTCTTT.

The V and J genes are TRBV7-9 and TRBJ1-4; no firm D call. The CDR3 loop spans 15 amino acids. Germline CDR1 and CDR2: SEHNR and FQNEAQ (reference sequence). The ends were cut back, 1 base at V and 8 bases at J, with 14 bases in the middle. CDR3 DNA sequence: TGTGCCAGCAGCTTAGATGGGGAAGTGGGGGAAAAACTGTTTTTT. Residues: CASSLDGEVGEKLFF.

This clonotype was found once. This rearrangement joins TRBV7-2 to TRBJ2-3, with 7 bases that match TRBD2. Losses at the gene ends were 8 bases for V and 0 bases for J; bases not matched to a gene: 8. This CDR3 is 15 amino acids long. Looked up from germline, CDR1 is SGHTA and CDR2 is FQGNSA. CDR3 loop: CASSESGVSTDTQYF. The CDR3 region has the DNA TGTGCCAGCTCCGAGAGCGGGGTGAGCACAGATACGCAGTATTTT.

There are a few counts of this clonotype. The chain carries TRBV19 and TRBJ1-2, with D possibly matching TRBD1 (5 bases). The germline gives CDR1 LNHDA, CDR2 SQIVND (reference sequence). Trimming pared 4 bases from V and 3 bases from J, leaving 9 bases between. This CDR3 has 13 amino acids. The CDR3 bases are TGTGCCAGTAGTAGCACAGGAGACTATGGCTACACCTTC. It translates to CASSSTGDYGYTF.

This sequence joins TRBV6-5 and TRBJ1-4; TRBD1 matches 9 bases. V shed 6 bases and J 2 bases; nucleotides not matched to a gene: 4. This CDR3 has 15 amino acids. CDR1 and CDR2 (germline): MNHEY, SVGAGI. The CDR3 sequence: CASRAQGATNEKLFF. For the CDR3, the DNA is TGTGCCAGCAGAGCACAGGGGGCGACTAATGAAAAACTGTTTTTT.

This sequence joins TRBV5-4 and TRBJ1-2; 7 nucleotides align to TRBD1. The CDR3 sequence is 15 residues long. Losses at the gene ends were 0 bases for V and 2 bases for J; bases not matched to a gene: 4. Germline V gene lookup returns CDR1 SGHNT and CDR2 YYREEE (reference sequence). This chain's CDR3 is CASSLEQGTNYGYTF. As DNA, the CDR3 is TGTGCCAGCAGCTTGGAACAGGGGACAAACTATGGCTACACCTTC.